The clone carrying this T cell receptor beta chain was seen at least ten times. At one end, the junction sequence differs from germline, possibly due to a read error. First-strand cDNA used TRAV- and TRBV-specific primers, covering alpha and beta chains. TCRs underwent 20 PCR cycles of amplification with a constant-region primer and V-primer adapter. TCRdb fed the reads into MiXCR, producing one record per CDR3 protein. Among about 58,000 distinct CDR3 sequences, about 23% were seen once, and the ten largest hold 6.5% to 7%. The data derive from a study of low-dose radiotherapy and immunotherapy resistance in tumors. Turning to the study itself: It was every two weeks, one day before radiation and immunotherapy, that intravenous cyclophosphamide 200 mg/m2 was given.

This sample's time point: after trial treatment. Described treatment: LDRT plus nivolumab, ipilimumab, low-dose cyclophosphamide and aspirin (RACIN trial). The therapy administered to donors comprised nivolumab, ipilimumab, aspirin, low-dose cyclophosphamide and low-dose radiotherapy. Germline V gene data show CDR1 as SGHRS and CDR2 as YFSETQ. The CDR3 extends over 14 amino acids. The source was PBMCs, collected after low-dose radiotherapy plus immunotherapy. This clonotype was sampled from a male donor with prostate cancer. The chain employs TRBV5-1 and TRBJ2-2; 8 positions agree with TRBD2. The CDR3 DNA reads as TGTGCCAGCAGCGGGGGATCGAACACCGGGGAGCTGTTTTTT. Amino acid sequence: CASSGGSNTGELFF. Full variable domain (remainder filled in from reference TRBV5-1 and TRBJ2-2): KAGVTQTPRYLIKTRGQQVTLSCSPISGHRSVSWYQQTPGQGLQFLFEYFSETQRNKGNFPGRFSGRQFSNSRSEMNVSTLELGDSALYLCASSGGSNTGELFFGEGSRLTVL.